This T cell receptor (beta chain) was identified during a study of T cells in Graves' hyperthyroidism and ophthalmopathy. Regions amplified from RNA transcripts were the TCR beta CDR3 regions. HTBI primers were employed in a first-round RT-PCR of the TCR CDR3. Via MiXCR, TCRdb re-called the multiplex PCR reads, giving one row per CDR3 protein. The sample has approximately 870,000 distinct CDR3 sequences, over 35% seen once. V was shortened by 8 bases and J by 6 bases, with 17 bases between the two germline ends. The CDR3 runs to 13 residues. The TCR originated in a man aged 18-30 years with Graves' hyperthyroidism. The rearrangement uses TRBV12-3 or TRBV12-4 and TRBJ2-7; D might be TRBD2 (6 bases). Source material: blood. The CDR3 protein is CASSPRDWGEQYF. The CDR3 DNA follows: TGTGCCAGCTCACCGCGGGATTGGGGCGAGCAGTACTTC.